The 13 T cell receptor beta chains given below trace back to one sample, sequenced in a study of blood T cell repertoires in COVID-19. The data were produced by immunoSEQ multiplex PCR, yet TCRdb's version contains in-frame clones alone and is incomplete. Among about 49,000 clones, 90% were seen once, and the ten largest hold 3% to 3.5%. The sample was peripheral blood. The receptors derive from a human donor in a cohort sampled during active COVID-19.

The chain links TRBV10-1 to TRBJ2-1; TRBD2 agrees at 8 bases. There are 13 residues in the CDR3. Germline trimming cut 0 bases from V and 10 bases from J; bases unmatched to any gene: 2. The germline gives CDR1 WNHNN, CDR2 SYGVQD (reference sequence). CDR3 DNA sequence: TGCGCCAGCAGTGAGTCCGGGACTAGGGAGCAGTTCTTC. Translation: CASSESGTREQFF.

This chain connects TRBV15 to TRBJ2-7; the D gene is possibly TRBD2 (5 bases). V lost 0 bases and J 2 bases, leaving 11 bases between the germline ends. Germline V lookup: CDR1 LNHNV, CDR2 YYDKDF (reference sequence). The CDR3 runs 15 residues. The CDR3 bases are TGTGCCACCAGCAGAGATAGCCCCGGGACCTACGAGCAGTACGTC. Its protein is CATSRDSPGTYEQYV.

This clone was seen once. The CDR3 DNA is TGTGCCAGCAGCTTAGTTAGGGGGCGAGAAGGACGGGCTTTCTTT. Residues: CASSLVRGREGRAFF. The chain recombines TRBV11-2 with TRBJ1-1; 7 bases align to TRBD1. V lost 1 base to trimming and J lost 11 bases; unmatched junction nucleotides: 13. The CDR3 is 15 amino acids. In germline, CDR1 is SGHAT, CDR2 FQNNGV.

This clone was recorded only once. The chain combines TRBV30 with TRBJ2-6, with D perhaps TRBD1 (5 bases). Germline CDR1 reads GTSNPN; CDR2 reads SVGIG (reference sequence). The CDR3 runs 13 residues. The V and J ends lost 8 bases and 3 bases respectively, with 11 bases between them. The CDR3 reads CAGRGGGANVLTF. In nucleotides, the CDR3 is TGTGCCGGAAGGGGTGGTGGGGCCAACGTCCTGACTTTC.

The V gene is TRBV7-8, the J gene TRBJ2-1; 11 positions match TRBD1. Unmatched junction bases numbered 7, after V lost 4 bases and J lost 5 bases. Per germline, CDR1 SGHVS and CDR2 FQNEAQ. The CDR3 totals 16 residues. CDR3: CASSSDRGLNNNEQFF. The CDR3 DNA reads TGTGCCAGCAGCTCGGACAGGGGGCTGAACAACAATGAGCAGTTCTTC. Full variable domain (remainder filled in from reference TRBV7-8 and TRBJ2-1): GAGVSQSPRYKVAKRGQDVALRCDPISGHVSLFWYQQALGQGPEFLTYFQNEAQLDKSGLPSDRFFAERPEGSVSTLKIQRTQQEDSAVYLCASSSDRGLNNNEQFFGPGTRLTVL.

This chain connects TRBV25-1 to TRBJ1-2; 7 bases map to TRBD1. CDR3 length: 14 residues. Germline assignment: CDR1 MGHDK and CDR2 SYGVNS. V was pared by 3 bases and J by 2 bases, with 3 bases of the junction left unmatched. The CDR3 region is CASSDQGDNYGYTF. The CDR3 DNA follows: TGTGCCAGCAGTGATCAGGGGGACAACTATGGCTACACCTTC.

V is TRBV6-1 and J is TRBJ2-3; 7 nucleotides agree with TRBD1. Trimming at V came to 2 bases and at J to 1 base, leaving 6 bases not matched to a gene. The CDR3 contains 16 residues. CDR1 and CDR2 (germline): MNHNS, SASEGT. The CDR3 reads CASSEWGRGRTDTQYF. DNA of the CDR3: TGTGCCAGCAGTGAATGGGGTAGGGGGCGCACAGATACGCAGTATTTT.

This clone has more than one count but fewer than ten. The CDR3 sequence: CASSYSGAGDQPQHF. CDR3 coding DNA: TGTGCCAGCAGTTACTCGGGGGCAGGGGATCAGCCCCAGCATTTT. This chain connects TRBV6-5 to TRBJ1-5; TRBD1 might be the D (6 bases). The CDR3 has 15 amino acids. V was shortened by 0 bases and J by 5 bases, with 11 bases between the two germline ends. CDR1 MNHEY and CDR2 SVGAGI come from the germline V gene.

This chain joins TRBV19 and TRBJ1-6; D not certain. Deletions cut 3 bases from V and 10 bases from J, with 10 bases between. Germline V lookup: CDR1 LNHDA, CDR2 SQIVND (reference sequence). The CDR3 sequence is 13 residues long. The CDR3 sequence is CASSMSVESPLHF. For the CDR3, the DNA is TGTGCCAGTAGTATGTCGGTCGAGTCACCCCTCCACTTT.

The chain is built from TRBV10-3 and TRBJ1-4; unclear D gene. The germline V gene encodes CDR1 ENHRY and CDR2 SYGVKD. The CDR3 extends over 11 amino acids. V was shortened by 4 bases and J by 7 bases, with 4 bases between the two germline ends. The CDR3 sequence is CAISGGEKLFF. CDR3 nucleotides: TGTGCCATCAGTGGCGGTGAAAAACTGTTTTTT.

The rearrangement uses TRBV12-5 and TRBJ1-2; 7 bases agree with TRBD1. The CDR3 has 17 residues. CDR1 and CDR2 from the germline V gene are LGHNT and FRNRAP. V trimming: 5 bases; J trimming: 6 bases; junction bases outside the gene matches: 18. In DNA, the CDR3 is TGTGCTAGTGGTCCGTCGCCTGGGACAGTATGGGTGGATGGCTACACCTTC. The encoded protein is CASGPSPGTVWVDGYTF. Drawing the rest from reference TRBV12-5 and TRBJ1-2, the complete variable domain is DARVTQTPRHKVTEMGQEVTMRCQPILGHNTVFWYRQTMMQGLELLAYFRNRAPLDDSGMPKDRFSAEMPDATLATLKIQPSEPRDSAVYFCASGPSPGTVWVDGYTFGSGTRLTVV.

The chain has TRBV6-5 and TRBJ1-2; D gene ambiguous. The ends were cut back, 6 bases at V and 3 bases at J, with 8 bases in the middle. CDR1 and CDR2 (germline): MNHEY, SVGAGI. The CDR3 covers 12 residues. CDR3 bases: TGTGCCAGCAGGGCCCCCGACTATGGCTACACCTTC. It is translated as CASRAPDYGYTF.

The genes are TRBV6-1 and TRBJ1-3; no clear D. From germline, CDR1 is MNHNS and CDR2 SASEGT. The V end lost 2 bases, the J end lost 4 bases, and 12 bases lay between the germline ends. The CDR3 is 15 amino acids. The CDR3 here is CASSERREVGNTIYF. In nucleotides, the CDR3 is TGTGCCAGCAGTGAACGGAGGGAGGTAGGAAACACCATATATTTT.